The rows below give T cell receptor beta chains drawn from one sample of a study of beta chain features in type 1 diabetes. Generated by immunoSEQ multiplex PCR, the TCRdb table keeps only in-frame clones and is missing some. The repertoire holds about 350,000 clones, around 20% seen once, with approximately 0.046% in the top ten. Sequenced: naive CD4+ T cells from blood. The receptor set was obtained from a woman under 30 in good health. CDR3s include the opening cysteine and the closing phenylalanine or tryptophan. The D gene is left open where the match is weak. The size of a clone is reported for some rows only, either as once, few or many, or as a class for expanded clones.

d_call	j_call	clone_size	v_call	cdr3_aa	cdr3_nt
-	TRBJ2-2	-	TRBV20-1	CSARKGWELFF	TGCAGTGCTAGAAAGGGGTGGGAGCTGTTTTTT
TRBD1	TRBJ2-1	few	TRBV9	CARWGPGEGQGVCSYNEQFF	TGTGCCAGATGGGGCCCGGGGGAGGGACAGGGCGTTTGTTCCTACAATGAGCAGTTCTTC
-	TRBJ2-7	-	TRBV6-6	CASSQHRDSYEQYF	TGTGCCAGCAGTCAGCACAGGGATAGCTACGAGCAGTACTTC
-	TRBJ2-4	-	TRBV30	CAWSKYSGLAKNIQYF	TGTGCCTGGAGTAAATACAGCGGGCTAGCCAAAAACATTCAGTACTTC
-	TRBJ2-5	few	TRBV5-4	CASSLAGTQETQYF	TGTGCCAGCAGCTTGGCCGGGACTCAAGAGACCCAGTACTTC
-	TRBJ1-2	-	TRBV6-5	CASSYNPRGGYTF	TGTGCCAGCAGTTACAACCCGAGAGGTGGCTACACCTTC
TRBD1	TRBJ1-2	few	TRBV18	CASSAPGTGLDGYTF	TGTGCCAGCTCAGCCCCCGGGACAGGGCTGGATGGCTACACCTTC
TRBD2	TRBJ2-3	-	TRBV9	CASSFSGGAVADTQYF	TGTGCCAGCAGCTTTAGCGGGGGGGCCGTTGCAGATACGCAGTATTTT
TRBD2	TRBJ2-1	few	TRBV4-1	CASSSQGGSGSYNEQFF	TGCGCCAGCAGCTCACAAGGCGGGAGTGGGTCCTACAATGAGCAGTTCTTC
-	TRBJ1-1	-	TRBV14	CASSQVGWRTEAFF	TGTGCCAGCAGCCAAGTCGGGTGGCGCACTGAAGCTTTCTTT
-	TRBJ2-5	few	TRBV29-1	CSVDRLQETQYF	TGCAGCGTTGACAGGCTCCAAGAGACCCAGTACTTC
-	TRBJ2-5	-	TRBV4-1	CASSQARRRERKETQYF	TGCGCCAGCAGCCAAGCTCGAAGGAGGGAGCGGAAGGAGACCCAGTACTTC
-	TRBJ1-2	-	TRBV6-6	CASSRRQDGYTF	TGTGCCAGCAGTAGAAGACAGGATGGCTACACCTTC
-	TRBJ2-3	few	TRBV7-2	CASSFRGSSTDTQYF	TGTGCCAGCAGCTTCAGGGGTTCTAGCACAGATACGCAGTATTTT
-	TRBJ2-3	-	TRBV1	CTSSGDGATQYF	TGCACCAGCAGCGGAGATGGGGCTACGCAGTATTTT
-	TRBJ1-2	-	TRBV4-1	CASSQVLGDGYTF	TGCGCCAGCAGCCAAGTCCTAGGGGATGGCTACACCTTC
-	TRBJ2-3	few	TRBV5-6	CASSALAADTQYF	TGTGCCAGCAGCGCCCTAGCTGCAGATACGCAGTATTTT
-	TRBJ2-1	few	TRBV4-2	CASSQDPTPDEQFF	TGTGCCAGCAGCCAAGATCCAACCCCGGATGAGCAGTTCTTC
-	TRBJ2-6	few	TRBV5-1	CASRSDTGANVLTF	TGCGCCAGCAGATCAGACACCGGGGCCAACGTCCTGACTTTC
-	TRBJ2-1	few	TRBV5-1	CASSFPGLSYNEQFF	TGCGCCAGCAGCTTCCCGGGACTTTCCTACAATGAGCAGTTCTTC
-	TRBJ2-1	-	TRBV2	CASSRLGRNEQFF	TGTGCCAGCAGTCGGTTGGGGCGGAATGAGCAGTTCTTC
TRBD2	TRBJ2-3	-	TRBV2	CASSEMDSGSTDTQYF	TGTGCCAGCAGTGAAATGGATAGCGGGAGCACAGATACGCAGTATTTT
TRBD2	TRBJ2-4	-	TRBV7-8	CASSLARWAGVENIQYF	TGTGCCAGCAGCTTAGCCCGGTGGGCGGGGGTTGAAAACATTCAGTACTTC
-	TRBJ2-1	few	TRBV9	CASSPPGLGNEQFF	TGTGCCAGCAGCCCACCGGGACTGGGCAATGAGCAGTTCTTC
TRBD1	TRBJ1-1	few	TRBV2	CASKTGLNTEAFF	TGTGCCAGCAAGACAGGGCTGAACACTGAAGCTTTCTTT
-	TRBJ2-2	-	TRBV4-3	CASSQGITGELFF	TGCGCCAGCAGCCAAGGTATCACCGGGGAGCTGTTTTTT
-	TRBJ1-1	-	TRBV10-3	CAIRSLENTEAFF	TGTGCCATCAGGTCACTCGAAAACACTGAAGCTTTCTTT
TRBD1	TRBJ2-5	-	TRBV6-5	CASSHRQGTQETQYF	TGTGCCAGCAGCCATCGACAGGGGACCCAAGAGACCCAGTACTTC
-	TRBJ1-5	-	TRBV4-1	CASSQDGGQPQHF	TGCGCCAGCAGCCAAGATGGAGGTCAGCCCCAGCATTTT
TRBD2	TRBJ2-3	-	TRBV4-1	CASMLAGTDTQYF	TGCGCCAGCATGCTAGCGGGGACAGATACGCAGTATTTT
-	TRBJ2-4	-	TRBV18	CASSPSRGREAKNIQYF	TGTGCCAGCTCACCCTCGAGGGGCCGGGAGGCCAAAAACATTCAGTACTTC
TRBD1	TRBJ1-1	-	TRBV11-3	CASSSDRGIEAFF	TGTGCCAGCAGCTCGGACAGGGGGATTGAAGCTTTCTTT
TRBD2	TRBJ2-1	few	TRBV7-9	CASSLAGGMFF	TGTGCCAGCAGCTTAGCGGGGGGGATGTTCTTC
-	TRBJ2-2	few	TRBV7-3	CASNLLPFGELFF	TGTGCCAGCAATCTACTCCCGTTCGGGGAGCTGTTTTTT
-	TRBJ2-1	-	TRBV5-1	CASSTAEGEQFF	TGCGCCAGCAGCACAGCGGAGGGTGAGCAGTTCTTC
-	TRBJ2-3	few	TRBV30	CAWSVHASGTDTQYF	TGTGCCTGGAGTGTACATGCTAGCGGCACAGATACGCAGTATTTT
-	TRBJ1-2	-	TRBV5-6	CASSLAQGYMDGYTF	TGTGCCAGCAGCTTGGCCCAGGGATACATGGATGGCTACACCTTC
TRBD2	TRBJ2-1	-	TRBV4-3	CASSRTSGGVGEQFF	TGCGCCAGCAGCAGGACTAGCGGGGGCGTCGGTGAGCAGTTCTTC
TRBD1	TRBJ1-2	few	TRBV5-4	CASSWDPGQGSDYGYTF	TGTGCCAGCAGCTGGGATCCGGGACAGGGGTCAGACTATGGCTACACCTTC
-	TRBJ2-5	-	TRBV4-2	CASSQYWAIKPGLYGETQYF	TGTGCCAGCAGCCAATACTGGGCCATAAAACCGGGACTGTATGGAGAGACCCAGTACTTC
-	TRBJ2-5	few	TRBV5-1	CASSLAWTASQETQYF	TGCGCCAGCAGCTTGGCCTGGACAGCCTCCCAAGAGACCCAGTACTTC
-	TRBJ2-7	few	TRBV15	CATSRDRAGEQYF	TGTGCCACCAGCAGAGATCGGGCGGGCGAGCAGTACTTC
TRBD1	TRBJ1-1	few	TRBV7-8	CASSQQGVNTEAFF	TGTGCCAGCAGCCAACAGGGGGTGAACACTGAAGCTTTCTTT
-	TRBJ2-3	few	TRBV7-6	CASSPLPQGETQSF	TGTGCCAGCAGCCCACTCCCGCAGGGCGAGACGCAGTCTTTT
TRBD2	TRBJ2-3	few	TRBV9	CASSGGGSADTQYF	TGTGCCAGCAGCGGCGGGGGTTCGGCAGATACGCAGTATTTT
-	TRBJ1-2	few	TRBV7-3	CASSLGQGPYGYTF	TGTGCCAGCAGCTTAGGGCAGGGTCCCTATGGCTACACCTTC
-	TRBJ2-4	-	TRBV9	CASSPQGGAVKNIQYF	TGTGCCAGCAGCCCCCAAGGGGGGGCAGTCAAAAACATTCAGTACTTC
-	TRBJ2-2	-	TRBV12-5	CASGVSEAGELFF	TGTGCTAGTGGCGTTAGCGAAGCCGGGGAGCTGTTTTTT
-	TRBJ2-6	-	TRBV2	CASMPGHFSGANVLTF	TGTGCCAGCATGCCGGGACACTTCTCTGGGGCCAACGTCCTGACTTTC
TRBD1	TRBJ2-7	-	TRBV9	CASSPRDRDRYEQYF	TGTGCCAGCAGCCCACGGGACAGGGATCGGTACGAGCAGTACTTC
TRBD1	TRBJ2-7	-	TRBV27	CASSLEDRVGYEQYF	TGTGCCAGCAGTTTAGAGGACAGGGTAGGGTACGAGCAGTACTTC
-	TRBJ1-3	-	TRBV29-1	CSVQQGNSGNTIYF	TGCAGCGTTCAACAGGGTAACTCTGGAAACACCATATATTTT
-	TRBJ2-2	-	TRBV6-6	CASSSRRGHGTGELFF	TGTGCCAGCAGTTCTCGGAGGGGTCATGGCACCGGGGAGCTGTTTTTT
TRBD2	TRBJ2-3	-	TRBV7-2	CASSPRTSGGSTDTQYF	TGTGCCAGCAGCCCCCGGACCAGCGGGGGGAGCACAGATACGCAGTATTTT